The next 10 T cell receptor beta chains were all read from a single sample in a study of cytotoxic CD8 clonotypes in ibrutinib-treated CLL. The table came from immunoSEQ multiplex PCR; TCRdb's copy has only in-frame clones and leaves some out. The sample records about 120,000 clones, approximately 58% being singletons. The specimen comprised PBMCs, sampled after 24 months of ibrutinib treatment. These receptors all come from a human donor with chronic lymphocytic leukemia.

The chain joins TRBV2 to TRBJ1-6; D is perhaps TRBD1 (5 bases). V dropped 7 bases and J dropped 8 bases, with 9 bases sitting between them. There are 12 residues in the CDR3. Germline CDR1 is SNHLY and CDR2 is FYNNEI. The CDR3 region is CASKGEHSPLHF. CDR3 DNA: TGTGCCAGCAAAGGGGAACATTCACCCCTCCACTTT.

V gene TRBV10-3 combines with J gene TRBJ2-7; 9 bases are shared with TRBD1. The germline CDR1 and CDR2 sequences are ENHRY and SYGVKD. The CDR3 has 15 amino acids. V lost 9 bases to trimming and J lost 1 base; unmatched junction nucleotides: 10. This CDR3 is CAMGQGTASSYEQYF. The CDR3 DNA is TGTGCCATGGGACAGGGAACAGCATCTTCCTACGAGCAGTACTTC.

The chain links TRBV7-3 to TRBJ1-1; 10 nucleotides match TRBD1. The germline gives CDR1 SGHTA, CDR2 FQGTGA. Unmatched junction bases numbered 6, after V lost 3 bases and J lost 5 bases. This CDR3 has 15 residues. The CDR3 sequence is CASSFDRGRETEAFF. The CDR3 bases are TGTGCCAGCAGCTTTGACAGGGGGCGTGAGACTGAAGCTTTCTTT.

This clone was seen repeatedly, ten times or more. The chain is built from TRBV9 and TRBJ1-2; D not resolved. The germline V gene encodes CDR1 SGDLS and CDR2 YYNGEE. The CDR3 is made up of 14 amino acids. V was shortened by 0 bases and J by 4 bases, with 10 bases between the two germline ends. This CDR3 is CASSVGMGSYGYTF. The CDR3 nucleotides are TGTGCCAGCAGCGTAGGGATGGGGTCCTATGGCTACACCTTC.

This clone occurred once. The CDR3 region has the DNA TGTGCCAGCAGGGTAGGGTTGGCGATCCAAGAGACCCAGTACTTC. This sequence encodes CASRVGLAIQETQYF. This chain connects TRBV7-9 to TRBJ2-5, with D unclear. This CDR3 is built from 15 residues. Between the trimmed V and J ends, which lost 6 bases and 1 base, there was a span of 15 bases. Germline V gene sequence: CDR1 SEHNR, CDR2 FQNEAQ (reference sequence).

This clone has just a few counts. V and J are TRBV5-1 and TRBJ2-5; D is perhaps TRBD2 (5 bases). Trimming removed 2 bases from V and 5 bases from J, with 13 bases in between. The CDR3 is made up of 14 amino acids. Germline CDR1 reads SGHRS; CDR2 reads YFSETQ. Here the CDR3 DNA reads TGCGCCAGCAGCTTAGGGCGGGCCGGGGAGACCCAGTACTTC. It is translated as CASSLGRAGETQYF.

V and J are TRBV7-3 and TRBJ2-5; TRBD2 matches 10 bases. CDR3 length: 16 residues. With V trimmed by 5 bases and J by 5 bases, 11 bases remained unmatched. CDR1 and CDR2 from the germline V gene are SGHTA and FQGTGA. The DNA of the CDR3 is TGTGCCAGCAGCCACCCTCAGACTAGCGGGTATGAGACCCAGTACTTC. Residues: CASSHPQTSGYETQYF.

The chain uses TRBV11-1 and TRBJ2-7; D is possibly TRBD1 (6 bases). Per germline, CDR1 SGHAT and CDR2 FQDESV (reference sequence). The V end lost 5 bases, the J end lost 6 bases, and 20 bases lay between the germline ends. There are 15 residues in the CDR3. In DNA form, the CDR3 reads TGTGCCAGCAGCCCTAAAGGGCAGGGGCCCGGCGAGCAGTACTTC. Residues: CASSPKGQGPGEQYF.

This clone was counted a few times. The chain carries TRBV30 and TRBJ1-5; D is possibly TRBD1 (5 bases). CDR1 is GTSNPN and CDR2 is SVGIG in the germline V gene (reference sequence). The CDR3 loop spans 14 amino acids. The ends were cut back, 2 bases at V and 1 base at J, with 9 bases in the middle. For the CDR3, the DNA is TGTGCCTGGAGTCAGGGTGGGAGCAATCAGCCCCAGCATTTT. This gives the protein CAWSQGGSNQPQHF. Full variable domain (remainder filled in from reference TRBV30 and TRBJ1-5): SQTIHQWPATLVQPVGSPLSLECTVEGTSNPNLYWYRQAAGRGLQLLFYSVGIGQISSEVPQNLSASRPQDRQFILSSKKLLLSDSGFYLCAWSQGGSNQPQHFGDGTRLSIL.

In this sample, this clone turned up a few times. V usage is TRBV5-6 and J usage is TRBJ2-2, with 9 bases that match TRBD2. Germline CDR1 is SGHDT and CDR2 is YYEEEE. This CDR3 has 15 amino acids. Trimming removed 4 bases from V and 5 bases from J; junction bases left unmatched: 6. This chain's CDR3 is CASSLSGGETGELFF. CDR3 in DNA: TGTGCCAGCAGCCTTAGCGGGGGCGAAACCGGGGAGCTGTTTTTT.